Listed here are 32 T cell receptor beta chains from one sample, sequenced in a study of T cells in Graves' hyperthyroidism and ophthalmopathy. Authors of the study amplified TCR beta CDR3 regions from RNA transcripts. TCR CDR3 underwent first-round RT-PCR with the HTBI primer set. In TCRdb, the multiplex PCR reads were re-called with MiXCR into one record per CDR3 protein. The sample shows hundreds of thousands of distinct CDR3 sequences, about a fifth of them seen only once. Sequenced material: blood. The source of these receptors is a man aged 30 to 39 with Graves' ophthalmopathy.

This clonotype occurred many times. V usage is TRBV7-2 and J usage is TRBJ1-5; 9 bases align to TRBD1. The J segment lost 2 bases and the V segment lost 1 base, leaving 6 bases of the junction unmatched. This CDR3 has 17 amino acids. CDR1 and CDR2 (germline): SGHTA, FQGNSA. The CDR3 loop reads CASSLVGTGSRNQPQHF. As DNA, the CDR3 is TGTGCCAGCAGCTTAGTGGGGACAGGGAGCCGCAATCAGCCCCAGCATTTT.

The chain carries TRBV28 and TRBJ2-7, with D unresolved. V gave up 6 bases and J gave up 5 bases, with 20 bases separating them. Germline CDR1 reads MDHEN; CDR2 reads SYDVKM. The CDR3 is 15 amino acids. The CDR3, as DNA: TGTGCCAGCAGACCCACCCGGTTGGGGTTCAACGAGCAGTACTTC. Translation gives CASRPTRLGFNEQYF.

Here the CDR3 DNA reads TGCAGTGCTAGGGATCGATCGGCTAGCGCGACTCTAAAAACCTACGAGCAGTACTTC. Amino acids: CSARDRSASATLKTYEQYF. The chain employs TRBV20-1 and TRBJ2-7; D may be TRBD2 (6 bases). The germline V gene encodes CDR1 DFQATT and CDR2 SNEGSKA (reference sequence). The CDR3 spans 19 residues. Trimming took off 3 bases at V and 2 bases at J, with 29 bases between the two ends.

This clonotype was seen more than once but under ten times. The gene calls are TRBV5-1 and TRBJ2-1; TRBD2 might be the D (6 bases). The CDR3 totals 15 residues. Trimming took off 7 bases at V and 2 bases at J, with 16 bases between the two ends. Germline lookup yields CDR1 SGHRS and CDR2 YFSETQ. Written as DNA, the CDR3 is TGCGCCAGCCATAGCGGAGGGAACACCTACAATGAGCAGTTCTTC. This sequence encodes CASHSGGNTYNEQFF.

Written as DNA, the CDR3 is TGTGCCAGCAGCCAGGGGCGGGGACGGAGCTCCTACAATGAGCAGTTCTTC. It encodes CASSQGRGRSSYNEQFF. This chain uses TRBV7-3 with TRBJ2-1; D is possibly TRBD1 or TRBD2 (6 bases each). There are 17 residues in the CDR3. V dropped 5 bases and J dropped 0 bases, with 17 bases sitting between them. Per the germline V gene, CDR1 is SGHTA and CDR2 is FQGTGA.

As DNA, the CDR3 is TGTGCCAGCAGCCCAGGGAGCGGAGCGCACGAGCAGTACTTC. Protein sequence: CASSPGSGAHEQYF. V usage is TRBV7-6 and J usage is TRBJ2-7; the D gene could be TRBD1 or TRBD2 (5 bases each). Looked up from germline, CDR1 is SGHVS and CDR2 is FNYEAQ. V was shortened by 5 bases and J by 5 bases, with 16 bases between the two germline ends. This CDR3 has 14 amino acids. Supplemented by reference TRBV7-6 and TRBJ2-7, the full variable domain reads GAGVSQSPRYKVTKRGQDVALRCDPISGHVSLYWYRQALGQGPEFLTYFNYEAQQDKSGLPNDRFSAERPEGSISTLTIQRTEQRDSAMYRCASSPGSGAHEQYFGPGTRLTVT.

The V gene is TRBV7-8, the J gene TRBJ2-6; the D is unclear. Germline-derived CDR1 and CDR2 are SGHVS and FQNEAQ. Trimming removed 2 bases from V and 0 bases from J, with 20 bases in between. CDR3 size: 20 residues. The chain's CDR3 is CASSLSRVALVLSGANVLTF. The CDR3 DNA is TGTGCCAGCAGCTTATCACGGGTTGCTCTGGTCCTCTCTGGGGCCAACGTCCTGACTTTC.

V usage is TRBV5-1 and J usage is TRBJ1-1; a possible D gene is TRBD1 (5 bases). CDR3 size: 13 residues. Between the trimmed V and J ends, which lost 5 bases and 5 bases, there was a span of 13 bases. The germline CDR1 and CDR2 sequences are SGHRS and YFSETQ. CDR3 protein: CASREKGMTEAFF. The CDR3 DNA follows: TGCGCCAGCAGGGAGAAGGGGATGACTGAAGCTTTCTTT.

This clonotype was found a few times. This rearrangement joins TRBV27 to TRBJ1-6; TRBD1 is a possible D gene (6 bases). Germline-derived CDR1 and CDR2 are MNHEY and SMNVEV (reference sequence). The CDR3 covers 15 residues. V gave up 6 bases and J gave up 6 bases, with 15 bases separating them. The CDR3 reads CASRTQGGGNSPLHF. CDR3 nucleotides: TGTGCCAGCAGGACACAGGGTGGGGGTAATTCACCCCTCCACTTT.

This chain connects TRBV7-2 to TRBJ2-5; maybe TRBD1 (5 bases). The CDR3 covers 13 residues. With 2 bases removed from V and 2 bases from J, the gap between germline ends came to 6 bases. Germline CDR1 reads SGHTA; CDR2 reads FQGNSA. CDR3 nucleotides: TGTGCCAGCAGCTTAAACAGGCAAGAGACCCAGTACTTC. This sequence encodes CASSLNRQETQYF.

The J gene is TRBJ2-7, the V gene TRBV28; TRBD1 agrees at 11 bases. Germline CDR1 is MDHEN and CDR2 is SYDVKM. CDR3 length equals 15 residues. V dropped 6 bases and J dropped 4; count of bases not matched to a gene: 8. The CDR3 sequence is CASSPMGTGGYEQYF. The CDR3 coding sequence is TGTGCCAGCAGCCCGATGGGGACAGGGGGTTACGAGCAGTACTTC. Using reference TRBV28 and TRBJ2-7 for the parts outside the CDR3, the full variable domain is DVKVTQSSRYLVKRTGEKVFLECVQDMDHENMFWYRQDPGLGLRLIYFSYDVKMKEKGDIPEGYSVSREKKERFSLILESASTNQTSMYLCASSPMGTGGYEQYFGPGTRLTVT.

This clonotype was counted many times. The rearrangement uses TRBV11-2 and TRBJ2-1; either TRBD1 or TRBD2 may fit D (5 bases each). V was cut by 2 bases and J by 6 bases, with 14 bases left in between. The CDR3 length is 15 residues. CDR1 and CDR2 from the germline V gene are SGHAT and FQNNGV. The CDR3 spells CASSLSPGTGNEQFF. CDR3 in DNA: TGTGCCAGCAGCTTAAGTCCTGGGACGGGCAATGAGCAGTTCTTC.

This chain joins TRBV4-2 and TRBJ2-5, with D tentatively TRBD2 (6 bases). Germline-derived CDR1 and CDR2 are LGHNA and YNFKEQ. This CDR3 is built from 14 residues. V dropped 1 base and J dropped 5 bases, with 11 bases sitting between them. The CDR3 region is CASSQVGGVETQYF. The CDR3 DNA reads as TGTGCCAGCAGCCAAGTGGGCGGGGTGGAGACCCAGTACTTC.

This clonotype was seen a few times. The gene calls are TRBV2 and TRBJ2-3; tentative D call: TRBD1 (5 bases). The CDR3 has 16 residues. The germline V gene encodes CDR1 SNHLY and CDR2 FYNNEI. The V and J ends lost 5 bases and 2 bases respectively, with 17 bases between them. CDR3 protein: CASSIPPDNPTDTQYF. The CDR3 coding sequence is TGTGCCAGCAGTATCCCTCCGGACAATCCCACAGATACGCAGTATTTT.

The J gene is TRBJ2-4, the V gene TRBV4-1; TRBD1 might be the D (6 bases). The CDR3 sequence is 14 residues long. Germline CDR1 and CDR2: MGHRA and YSYEKL. Trimming left V 6 bases short and J 8 bases short, with 17 bases between. CDR3 nucleotides: TGCGCCAGCAGTTCTGACAGGCCAGGGGACATTCAGTACTTC. Protein sequence: CASSSDRPGDIQYF.

This clonotype was seen at least ten times. The V gene is TRBV11-2, the J gene TRBJ2-2, with D possibly TRBD2 on 6 matching bases. Per the germline V gene, CDR1 is SGHAT and CDR2 is FQNNGV. The CDR3 covers 15 residues. Trimming took off 1 base at V and 7 bases at J, with 13 bases between the two ends. This CDR3 reads CASSLVPGRGGELFF. Written as DNA, the CDR3 is TGTGCCAGCAGCTTAGTCCCCGGGCGGGGCGGGGAGCTGTTTTTT.

In this sample, this clonotype turned up a few times. CDR3 region: CASSLVSGRSYEQYF. In DNA, the CDR3 is TGTGCCAGCAGCTTAGTTTCGGGCAGGTCCTACGAGCAGTACTTC. The rearrangement links TRBV7-9 to TRBJ2-7; D gene uncertain. The CDR3 runs 15 residues. Trimming pared 1 base from V and 1 base from J, leaving 11 bases between. Germline CDR1 SEHNR, CDR2 FQNEAQ (reference sequence).

The rearrangement links TRBV10-3 to TRBJ2-1; D possibly uses TRBD1 or TRBD2 (6 bases each). Germline CDR1 and CDR2: ENHRY and SYGVKD. The V end lost 8 bases, the J end lost 8 bases, and 10 bases lay between the germline ends. The CDR3 is 11 amino acids. The CDR3 nucleotides read TGTGCCATCGGGGGCGGGGATGAGCAGTTCTTC. This codes for CAIGGGDEQFF.

The chain carries TRBV6-2 or TRBV6-3 and TRBJ2-7; TRBD2 matches 9 bases. J gave up 2 bases and V 2 bases, and 7 bases lay outside the gene matches. The CDR3 runs to 16 residues. Per germline, CDR1 MNHEY and CDR2 SVGEGT. The CDR3 DNA sequence: TGTGCCAGCAGTTACGCCCATAGCGGGAGTACCTACGAGCAGTACTTC. Translated, it gives CASSYAHSGSTYEQYF.

This clonotype was detected only a few times. The J gene is TRBJ2-1, the V gene TRBV7-3; 8 positions agree with TRBD2. CDR3 length equals 15 residues. The trim removed 7 bases at V and 8 bases at J, leaving 13 bases unmatched. Germline V CDR1 and CDR2: SGHTA, FQGTGA. CDR3 DNA: TGTGCCAGCACCCTCGAGCGGGAGATGAATTATGAGCAGTTCTTC. Translated: CASTLEREMNYEQFF.

V is TRBV6-2 or TRBV6-3 and J is TRBJ2-6; D gene unclear. Germline V gene sequence: CDR1 MNHEY, CDR2 SVGEGT. The CDR3 is 17 amino acids. V was cut by 2 bases and J by 0 bases, with 11 bases left in between. CDR3 residues: CASSYLPWSSGANVLTF. The CDR3 DNA sequence: TGTGCCAGCAGTTACCTCCCGTGGAGCTCTGGGGCCAACGTCCTGACTTTC.

In its sample, this clonotype was seen a few times. This rearrangement joins TRBV7-9 to TRBJ2-1, with TRBD1 as a possible D gene (5 bases). V was clipped by 4 bases and J by 6 bases, with 22 bases between them. CDR3 length: 17 amino acids. Germline assignment: CDR1 SEHNR and CDR2 FQNEAQ (reference sequence). The CDR3, as DNA: TGTGCCAGCAGCTCGAATGGGGCAGGGCAATTGGGCAATGAGCAGTTCTTC. It is translated as CASSSNGAGQLGNEQFF. The full variable domain, rest sourced from reference TRBV7-9 and TRBJ2-1, is DTGVSQNPRHKITKRGQNVTFRCDPISEHNRLYWYRQTLGQGPEFLTYFQNEAQLEKSRLLSDRFSAERPKGSFSTLEIQRTEQGDSAMYLCASSSNGAGQLGNEQFFGPGTRLTVL.

This clonotype was counted at least ten times. V is TRBV2 and J is TRBJ2-5; 10 bases are shared with TRBD2. This CDR3 region has 15 residues. V gave up 6 bases and J gave up 0 bases; unmatched junction bases: 4. CDR1 SNHLY and CDR2 FYNNEI come from the germline V gene. Here the CDR3 reads CASRGLAEYQETQYF. CDR3 sequence (DNA): TGTGCCAGCAGAGGACTAGCGGAGTACCAAGAGACCCAGTACTTC.

In regard to this clonotype: A read error may explain this, as a much larger clone is one base away. The J gene is TRBJ1-1, the V gene TRBV5-1; tentative D call: TRBD1 (5 bases). This CDR3 is 13 amino acids long. Germline CDR1 and CDR2: SGHRS and YFSETQ. CDR3 nucleotide sequence: TGCGCCGGCAGCTTGGCAGGGAGTCCTGAAGCTTTCTTT. Translating gives CAGSLAGSPEAFF.

This clonotype was observed at least ten times. This sequence joins TRBV18 and TRBJ1-1; D gene uncertain. Trimming pared 3 bases from V and 4 bases from J, leaving 15 bases between. This CDR3 has 15 residues. The germline V gene encodes CDR1 KGHSH and CDR2 LQKENI. The CDR3 protein is CASSPRRWEATEAFF. In nucleotides, the CDR3 is TGTGCCAGCTCACCCCGTCGATGGGAGGCCACTGAAGCTTTCTTT.

This clonotype was observed many times. This sequence joins TRBV5-1 and TRBJ2-3, with a tentative D call TRBD1 (5 bases). The CDR3 consists of 15 residues. Germline values: CDR1 SGHRS, CDR2 YFSETQ. V lost 7 bases to trimming and J lost 2 bases, with 17 bases between them. CDR3 bases: TGCGCCAGCCAGAGAACAGGTTACTTCACAGATACGCAGTATTTT. Its protein product is CASQRTGYFTDTQYF.

For this clonotype: As the CDR3 is not closed by the conserved phenylalanine or tryptophan, this likely results from a read error. The chain joins TRBV28 to TRBJ2-3; D gene uncertain. CDR1 is MDHEN and CDR2 is SYDVKM in the germline V gene. The V end was cut by 4 bases, the J end by 3 bases, with 5 bases between. This CDR3 comprises 12 residues. The CDR3, as DNA: TGTGCCAGCAGTTCGCTTACAGATACGCAGTATCTT. This codes for CASSSLTDTQYL.

A few counts support this clonotype. This rearrangement joins TRBV30 to TRBJ2-5; 7 bases match TRBD1. Trimming cost V 0 bases and J 2 bases; bases outside gene matches: 3. In germline, CDR1 is GTSNPN, CDR2 SVGIG (reference sequence). This CDR3 comprises 14 residues. The CDR3 loop reads CAWSVDRAQETQYF. CDR3 bases: TGTGCCTGGAGTGTTGACAGGGCACAAGAGACCCAGTACTTC.

This clonotype was seen repeatedly, ten times or more. This chain links TRBV12-3 or TRBV12-4 with TRBJ1-2; D uncertain. This CDR3 contains 13 residues. V gave up 1 base and J gave up 9 bases, with 12 bases separating them. CDR3 in DNA: TGTGCCAGCAGTTTAGGGCAGGACGGTAGCTACACCTTC. Translating it yields CASSLGQDGSYTF.

This clonotype has just a few counts. CDR3 protein: CASSLLGQDSYEQYF. The DNA of the CDR3 is TGTGCCAGCAGCTTACTCGGACAGGACTCCTACGAGCAGTACTTC. The chain is built from TRBV28 and TRBJ2-7; 7 bases match TRBD1. The V and J ends lost 6 bases and 0 bases, in that order; junction bases with no gene match: 8. The CDR3 covers 15 residues. The germline CDR1 and CDR2 sequences are MDHEN and SYDVKM.

This clonotype was seen many times. V is TRBV9 and J is TRBJ2-2; no clear D. This CDR3 spans 13 amino acids. Germline V CDR1 and CDR2: SGDLS, YYNGEE. V lost 5 bases to trimming and J lost 5 bases, with 10 bases between them. CDR3 sequence reads: CASSVSGTGELFF. CDR3 nucleotide sequence: TGTGCCAGCAGTGTTTCTGGGACCGGGGAGCTGTTTTTT.

The chain uses TRBV12-3 or TRBV12-4 and TRBJ2-1; the match to TRBD2 covers 8 bases. V was clipped by 5 bases and J by 7 bases; unmatched bases: 7. The length of the CDR3 is 14 residues. CDR3 residues: CASSAGTSSNEQFF. The DNA of the CDR3 is TGTGCCAGCAGTGCCGGGACTAGTTCTAATGAGCAGTTCTTC.